The TCR beta chain under discussion was sequenced for a study of CD8+ T cells in alopecia areata. Investigators isolated RNA and reverse transcribed it into cDNA to act as the sequencing template. Clones were read by immunoSEQ multiplex PCR, and TCRdb kept only the in-frame ones, dropping some. The sample holds 200,000 to 250,000 clones, roughly 64% seen once. Germline V gene lookup returns CDR1 SSHAT and CDR2 FNYEAQ (reference sequence). The CDR3 extends over 14 amino acids. The sample's treatment: oral pan-JAK inhibitor, 5-10 mg twice daily. Concerning this clone: Its ends do not fully match the called genes, so a read error is possible.

The source of this sequence is a human donor with alopecia areata. The rearrangement joins TRBV7-7 to TRBJ2-5; 8 positions agree with TRBD1. The sequencing used CD4+ T cells sorted from blood, collected at week 4, from a patient treated with tofacitinib. The CDR3 sequence is CASSSDRVQETQYF. The CDR3 DNA follows: TGTGCTAGCAGCTCGGACAGGGTCCAAGAGACCCAGTACTTC.